This T cell receptor beta chain was identified in a study of blood T cell repertoires in COVID-19. As for the study in general: Specimens from acute and convalescent COVID-19 originated in the United States, Italy and Spain. T cells, B-cell-depleted T cells, or PBMCs provided the cDNA or gDNA that served as material.

The table lists this clone with a count of one. In the study's own analysis: Reference gene primer amplification gave estimated nucleated cell counts. The table came from immunoSEQ multiplex PCR; TCRdb's copy has only in-frame clones and leaves some out. The V and J calls and clone size come from that table; D and trimming were worked out from the DNA. The sample lists roughly 69,000 clones, over 75% occurring once. CDR3 length: 15 amino acids. Germline trimming cut 1 base from V and 12 bases from J; bases unmatched to any gene: 10. Germline V lookup: CDR1 SEHNR, CDR2 FQNEAQ (reference sequence). The clonotype comes from a human donor in a cohort sampled during active COVID-19. The V call is TRBV7-9, the J call TRBJ2-1; 9 bases are a match to TRBD1. Sequenced material: peripheral blood. In DNA, the CDR3 is TGTGCCAGCAGCTTAGTAGGGACAGGGCGAGGGGTGCAGTTCTTC. Amino acids: CASSLVGTGRGVQFF.